This is a list of T cell receptor beta chains from one sample in a study of technical replicates of blood from a handful of donors. The protocol was immunoSEQ multiplex PCR, while the TCRdb copy is restricted to in-frame clones and leaves out a portion. The sample lists about 76,000 clones; roughly 94% were seen once. The source material was T cells isolated from PBMCs. The receptors come from a human donor in good health. Both conserved end residues are part of each CDR3. The D gene is left open where the match is weak. Rows may omit the clone size; those that give it use once, few, many or a size class.

cdr3_nt: TGTGCCACCTACTACTCCGGGACAGGGGACACCGGGGAGCTGTTTTTT
cdr3_aa: CATYYSGTGDTGELFF
v_call: TRBV5-6
d_call: TRBD1
clone_size: .
j_call: TRBJ2-2

cdr3_nt: TGTGCCAGCTCGCACAGGGGGGTAGGCTACGAGCAGTACTTC
cdr3_aa: CASSHRGVGYEQYF
v_call: TRBV18
d_call: TRBD1
clone_size: .
j_call: TRBJ2-7

cdr3_nt: TGTGCCACCTTACTCAGGGGGACTGAAGCTTTCTTT
cdr3_aa: CATLLRGTEAFF
v_call: TRBV18
d_call: TRBD1
clone_size: .
j_call: TRBJ1-1

cdr3_nt: TGTGCCTGGGACGACAGGGAACTTACCAAAAACATTCAGTACTTC
cdr3_aa: CAWDDRELTKNIQYF
v_call: TRBV30
d_call: TRBD1
clone_size: .
j_call: TRBJ2-4

cdr3_nt: TGTGCCAGCGGACAGCCCGACTCTGGAAACACCATATATTTT
cdr3_aa: CASGQPDSGNTIYF
v_call: TRBV6-1
d_call: .
clone_size: .
j_call: TRBJ1-3

cdr3_nt: TGTGCCAGCAATGGACTAGGACGTTACAATGAGCAGTTCTTC
cdr3_aa: CASNGLGRYNEQFF
v_call: TRBV7-9
d_call: TRBD2
clone_size: .
j_call: TRBJ2-1

cdr3_nt: TGTGCCAGCAGTGGTGAACAGGGCGGAAACACCATATATTTT
cdr3_aa: CASSGEQGGNTIYF
v_call: TRBV6-6
d_call: .
clone_size: .
j_call: TRBJ1-3

cdr3_nt: TGTGCCAGCGGTACTCAGGGGGCGTCGAGAAACGAGCAGTACTTC
cdr3_aa: CASGTQGASRNEQYF
v_call: TRBV28
d_call: TRBD1
clone_size: .
j_call: TRBJ2-7

cdr3_nt: TGTGCCAGCAAACGGGAGGGGAGGGATACGCAGTATTTT
cdr3_aa: CASKREGRDTQYF
v_call: TRBV28
d_call: TRBD2
clone_size: .
j_call: TRBJ2-3

cdr3_nt: TGTGCCAGCTCCCCGGACAGGGAGAACACCGGGGAGCTGTTTTTT
cdr3_aa: CASSPDRENTGELFF
v_call: TRBV18
d_call: TRBD1
clone_size: .
j_call: TRBJ2-2

cdr3_nt: TGTGCTAGTGGTTTTTCACATAACTATGGCTACACCTTC
cdr3_aa: CASGFSHNYGYTF
v_call: TRBV12-5
d_call: .
clone_size: .
j_call: TRBJ1-2

cdr3_nt: TGCAGCGTTGACCCAGGGTTTCATGAGCAGTTCTTC
cdr3_aa: CSVDPGFHEQFF
v_call: TRBV29-1
d_call: .
clone_size: .
j_call: TRBJ2-1

cdr3_nt: TGTGCCAGCAGTTACTCGAGTGAGAGCTCCTACGAGCAGTACTTC
cdr3_aa: CASSYSSESSYEQYF
v_call: TRBV6-5
d_call: .
clone_size: once
j_call: TRBJ2-7

cdr3_nt: TGTGCCAGCATTCGGGACAGTTGGGGAGAGACCCAGTACTTC
cdr3_aa: CASIRDSWGETQYF
v_call: TRBV6-1
d_call: TRBD1
clone_size: .
j_call: TRBJ2-5

cdr3_nt: TGCGCCAGCAGCCAAGATCCGCGCCAAAACGCCTACGAGCAGTACTTC
cdr3_aa: CASSQDPRQNAYEQYF
v_call: TRBV4-3
d_call: .
clone_size: once
j_call: TRBJ2-7

cdr3_nt: TGTGCCAGCAGCCTGGGACAGGGGAATCAGCCCCAGCATTTT
cdr3_aa: CASSLGQGNQPQHF
v_call: TRBV7-2
d_call: TRBD1
clone_size: .
j_call: TRBJ1-5

cdr3_nt: TGTGCCAGCAGTGAATGGGCGGGAGTGTCAAATGAGCAGTTCTTC
cdr3_aa: CASSEWAGVSNEQFF
v_call: TRBV6-4
d_call: TRBD2
clone_size: .
j_call: TRBJ2-1

cdr3_nt: TGTGCCAGCAGTTTACTAGGGGGCGGGGAGTTCTTC
cdr3_aa: CASSLLGGGEFF
v_call: TRBV27
d_call: .
clone_size: .
j_call: TRBJ2-1

cdr3_nt: TGTGCCAGCAGCCGCTCCGTGGTAGCGGGAGCTAAATACGAGCAGTACTTC
cdr3_aa: CASSRSVVAGAKYEQYF
v_call: TRBV5-6
d_call: TRBD2
clone_size: .
j_call: TRBJ2-7

cdr3_nt: TGTGCCAGCAGCATTAGTTACCCCTACGAGCAGTACTTC
cdr3_aa: CASSISYPYEQYF
v_call: TRBV6-5
d_call: .
clone_size: .
j_call: TRBJ2-7

cdr3_nt: TGTGCCAGTAGTATACTTCCTCCGAGACTTAGCGGGAGGGGTGAGACCCAGTACTTC
cdr3_aa: CASSILPPRLSGRGETQYF
v_call: TRBV19
d_call: TRBD2
clone_size: .
j_call: TRBJ2-5

cdr3_nt: TGCGCCAGCAGGAGGGTGGAGAACTATGGCTACACCTTC
cdr3_aa: CASRRVENYGYTF
v_call: TRBV5-1
d_call: .
clone_size: once
j_call: TRBJ1-2

cdr3_nt: TGTGCCAGCAGCTTACCATATACGAGGCGGGAACTCTCCTACAATGAGCAGTTCTTC
cdr3_aa: CASSLPYTRRELSYNEQFF
v_call: TRBV7-6
d_call: .
clone_size: .
j_call: TRBJ2-1